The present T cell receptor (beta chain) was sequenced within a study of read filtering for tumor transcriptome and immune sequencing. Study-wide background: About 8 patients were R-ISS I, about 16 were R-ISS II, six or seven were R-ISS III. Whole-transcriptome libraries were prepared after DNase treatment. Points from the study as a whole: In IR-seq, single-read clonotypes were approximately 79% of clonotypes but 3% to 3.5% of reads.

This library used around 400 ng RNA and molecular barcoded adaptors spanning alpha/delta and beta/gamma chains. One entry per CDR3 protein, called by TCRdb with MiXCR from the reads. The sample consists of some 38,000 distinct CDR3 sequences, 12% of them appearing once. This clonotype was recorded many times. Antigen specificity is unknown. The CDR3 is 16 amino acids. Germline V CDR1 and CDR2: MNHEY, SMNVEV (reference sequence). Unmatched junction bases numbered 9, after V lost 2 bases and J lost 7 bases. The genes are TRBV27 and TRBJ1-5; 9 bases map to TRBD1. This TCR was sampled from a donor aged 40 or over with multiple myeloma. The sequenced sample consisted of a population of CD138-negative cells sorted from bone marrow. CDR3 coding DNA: TGTGCCAGCAGTTTAGGCCAGGGACAGGGCGGACAGCCCCAGCATTTT. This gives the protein CASSLGQGQGGQPQHF.